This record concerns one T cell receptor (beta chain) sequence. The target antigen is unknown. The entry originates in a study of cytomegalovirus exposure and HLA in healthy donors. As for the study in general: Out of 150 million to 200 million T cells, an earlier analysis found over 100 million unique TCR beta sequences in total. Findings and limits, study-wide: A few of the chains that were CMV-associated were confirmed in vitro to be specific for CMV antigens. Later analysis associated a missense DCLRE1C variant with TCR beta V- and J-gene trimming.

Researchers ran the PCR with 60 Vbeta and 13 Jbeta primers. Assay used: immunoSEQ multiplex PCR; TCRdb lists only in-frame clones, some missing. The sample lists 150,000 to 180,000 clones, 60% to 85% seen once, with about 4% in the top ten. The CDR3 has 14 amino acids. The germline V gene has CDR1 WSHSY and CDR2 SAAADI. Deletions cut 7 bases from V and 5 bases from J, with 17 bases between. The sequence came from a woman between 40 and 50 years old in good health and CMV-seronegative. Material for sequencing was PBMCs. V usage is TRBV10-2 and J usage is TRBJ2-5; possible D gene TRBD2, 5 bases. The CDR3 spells CASNGLSKRETQYF. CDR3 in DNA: TGCGCCAGCAACGGACTCTCTAAGCGTGAGACCCAGTACTTC.